This TCR beta chain comes out of a study of blood T cell repertoires in COVID-19 (TCRdb year 2020). Turning to the overall study: Samples from collaborators originated in the United States, Italy and Spain and spanned both the acute and convalescent phases of COVID-19. The repertoires were released in a freely available public database meant as a resource for research on the immune response to SARS-CoV-2. The dataset comprised deeply sampled blood TCRbeta repertoires from subjects exposed to, actively infected with, or recovered from COVID-19. The prospective study material was composed of cDNA or gDNA derived from T cells, B-cell-depleted T cells, or PBMCs. A de-identified subject ID, COVID-19 status, age in years and sex were almost always included in the sample metadata. HLA class I and class II types, where available, came from metadata supplied by the sample provider rather than from assay-based typing. Samples came from the ongoing ImmuneRACE study (first 160 participants) plus 1,254 subjects from 6 global collaborators. What the study reported, not specific to this receptor: The amount of clinical and demographic metadata varied by source and participant and was provided uncurated.

One collaborating source in Seattle enrolled patients while the patients were actively infected and followed the patients over time throughout the course of disease. Each collaborating institution followed its own protocols to collect whole blood in K2EDTA tubes. For TCRbeta analysis, collaborator samples were shipped as frozen whole blood, as isolated PBMCs, or as DNA extracted from either sample type. Concerning this clone: Its antigen remains unidentified. No per-base quality is available; no much larger clone lies one base away.

TCRbeta CDR3 regions were amplified from genomic DNA using the immunoSEQ Assay, a bias-controlled multiplex PCR. Per the authors' processing: Nucleated cell counts per sample were estimated from amplification of reference gene primers within the assay. Sequence reads were collapsed and filtered to measure the absolute abundance of every unique TCRbeta CDR3 rearrangement. For each sample, productive Simpson clonality was calculated as the square root of Simpson's diversity index across productive rearrangements. The table was pulled from immuneACCESS by TCRdb, which kept in-frame rearrangements only. Such tables lose some clones; where checked, under half of the loss comes from unresolved V genes, and the rest has no known cause. V and J calls and clone size are those listed in that table; D and trimming were worked out from the DNA. The sample includes about 49,000 clones, with 80% to 85% observed a single time. Of the sample, about 20% falls within the top ten clones.

As encoded in the germline V gene, CDR1 is SGHTA while CDR2 is FQGNSA. V is reduced by 2 bases and J by 7 bases, leaving a spacing of 12 bases between them. The CDR3 covers 15 residues, taking in both the cysteine and the phenylalanine. Just CDR3 DNA is preserved here, 45 bases in frame from base 1. Material: peripheral blood. The chain couples TRBV7-2 to TRBJ1-6; the D gene is perhaps TRBD1, from 6 matching bases. The receptor comes from an elderly woman with COVID-19, enrolled during active disease. The CDR3 has the sequence CASSLSDRINSPLHF. The sequenced DNA is TGTGCCAGCAGCTTAAGCGACAGGATAAATTCACCCCTCCACTTT.